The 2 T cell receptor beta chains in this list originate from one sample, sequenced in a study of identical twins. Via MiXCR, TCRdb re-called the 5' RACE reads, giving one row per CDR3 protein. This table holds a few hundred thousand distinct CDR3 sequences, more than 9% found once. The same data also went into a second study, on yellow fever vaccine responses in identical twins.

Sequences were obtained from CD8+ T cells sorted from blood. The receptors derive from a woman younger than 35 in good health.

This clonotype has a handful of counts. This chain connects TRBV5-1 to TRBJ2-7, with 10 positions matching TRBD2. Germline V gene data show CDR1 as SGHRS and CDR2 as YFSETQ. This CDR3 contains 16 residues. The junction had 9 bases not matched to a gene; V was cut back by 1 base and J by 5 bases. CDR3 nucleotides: TGCGCCAGCAGCTTGTCCGAGGCTAGCGGGAGACACGAGCAGTACTTC. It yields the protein CASSLSEASGRHEQYF.

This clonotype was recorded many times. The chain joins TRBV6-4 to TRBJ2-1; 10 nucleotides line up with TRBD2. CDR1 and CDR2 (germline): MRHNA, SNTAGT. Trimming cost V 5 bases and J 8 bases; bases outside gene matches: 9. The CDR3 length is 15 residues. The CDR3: CASSYGPSGRDEQFF. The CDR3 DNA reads TGTGCCAGCAGTTACGGGCCTAGCGGGAGAGATGAGCAGTTCTTC.